This T cell receptor (beta chain) was retrieved from a study of CD8 T cells in Susac syndrome. This clonotype was seen once. The RNA, about 0.5 to 1 ug, was put through reverse transcription using random hexamers. TCRdb recomputed calls from the immunoSEQ multiplex PCR reads with MiXCR, one row per CDR3 protein. The repertoire holds under 200,000 distinct CDR3 sequences, with around 96% as singletons. Patients with stable or active relapsing-remitting disease, all of them treatment-naive, made up the multiple sclerosis controls. TEMRA cells underwent FACS enrichment and CD8+ and CD4+ T cells underwent negative isolation. CDR1 PRHDT and CDR2 FYEKMQ come from the germline V gene (reference sequence). CDR3 size: 16 residues. Between the trimmed V and J ends, which lost 5 bases and 5 bases, there was a span of 19 bases.

The sequenced sample consisted of CD8+ T cells from PBMCs. This clonotype originated in a human donor with multiple sclerosis. V is TRBV13 and J is TRBJ2-1; D possibly corresponds to TRBD2 (7 bases). For the CDR3, the DNA is TGTGCCAGCAGCCCCCGAGGGGGGGATAAAGACAATGAGCAGTTCTTC. Its protein is CASSPRGGDKDNEQFF.